This T cell receptor (beta chain) was captured by sequencing in a study of T cells in Graves' hyperthyroidism and ophthalmopathy (dated by TCRdb to the late 2010s). With respect to the entire study: Peripheral blood samples were taken at the time of initial diagnosis, prior to any treatment. To identify distinguishing TCR V-J signatures, a discovery cohort of around 100 patients was used, comprising 43 with Graves' ophthalmopathy and 57 with stable Graves' hyperthyroidism. According to the paper, TCR Vbeta CDR3 sequencing was carried out on more than 120 peripheral blood samples, which came from over 40 ophthalmopathy, 70 to 80 hyperthyroidism and some 17 progressor patients. Prospective prediction of ophthalmopathy was tested in an independent validation cohort of 18 to 20 hyperthyroidism patients and 17 patients who later progressed to ophthalmopathy. After sampling, hyperthyroidism patients received methimazole starting at 30 mg daily, and ophthalmopathy patients received high-dose intravenous methylprednisolone. The 95 to 100 discovery patients were divided at random into training and test sets in a 7:3 ratio. In more than 5 Graves' hyperthyroidism patients, the study also compared T-cell repertoires from thyroid tissue with T-cell repertoires from blood.

Moderately to severely active disease, a Clinical Activity Score of at least 3, a NOSPECS grade of at least 4, and a duration under 3 months were present in ophthalmopathy patients. Any patient with an uncontrolled infection, another autoimmune disease, pregnancy or lactation was excluded. Diagnoses were based on clinical symptoms, serum thyroxine and TRAb, thyroid ultrasound and orbital computed tomography. PBMCs were isolated from about 10 ml of fresh peripheral blood by Ficoll-Paque density gradient centrifugation. Trizol reagent was used to extract total RNA, and RNA quality was then checked on an Agilent 2100 Bioanalyzer. From cysteine to phenylalanine, the CDR3 is 12 amino acids long. The entry retains the CDR3 DNA only, 36 bases that are in frame from base 1. CDR1 and CDR2, per the germline V gene, are MNHNS and SASEGT. V is shortened by 4 bases, J by 11 bases, and the region joining them spans 12 bases.

Summary of the overall study and its limitations: A 13 V-J signature model separated ophthalmopathy from stable hyperthyroidism, with around 91% sensitivity and 81% to 82% specificity in cross-validation and 80%/75% in testing. During validation, the model predicted progression to ophthalmopathy a median of approximately six months ahead of onset, with 70.59% sensitivity and around 72% specificity. No statistical method was used to set the sample size in advance, and investigators knew the group allocation. Most expanded thyroid clonotypes (frequency above 0.001) were also found in blood, which suggests that blood repertoires may mirror thyroid immune responses.

There are many counts of this clonotype. Its antigen is currently not known. No much larger clone exists at a distance of one base, and base qualities are not known. TCR beta CDR3 regions were amplified from RNA transcripts. A first-round RT-PCR of the TCR CDR3 used the HTBI primer set with the Qiagen OneStep RT-PCR kit. A second multiplex PCR round built the libraries, followed by size selection and purification. Paired-end sequencing of the libraries was performed with 100 bp reads on an Illumina HiSeq2000. The published analysis was carried out like this. SOAPnuke was used to process the raw data, with reads discarded if the reads contained adapters or uncalled bases, had a mean Phred below 15, or lacked an exact constant-primer or identifier match. High-quality paired reads were merged using COPE v1.2.5, and each unique nucleotide sequence was defined as a clonotype. MiTCR v1.1 was used to align the clonotypes against IMGT TRBV, TRBD and TRBJ reference segments. Analysis was restricted to V-J combinations with a frequency above 0.0001, which covered roughly 99% of repertoires. The TCS score was defined as the ratio of F50 (clonal expansion) to E x V (chaos), calculated using BLOSUM62-based TCRdist between CDR3 peptides within each V-J. Welch's t-statistics and random forest reduced several hundred V-J features to fewer than 15, which were used in a naive Bayes classifier (R e1071). Clones were called with MiXCR by TCRdb after fastp trimmed the public reads at Q25, and only in-frame beta chains were retained. CDR3 protein duplicates are merged, each entry listing the most common genes and DNA. The authors' filters were not applied to this entry. This sample is represented by about half a million distinct CDR3 sequences; about 16% of them were singletons. 25% to 30% of the sample goes to the ten largest clones.

The chain joins TRBV6-1 to TRBJ2-1; no D gene call is confident. The receptor was derived from a woman aged 30 to 39 with Graves' ophthalmopathy. The sequenced sample was blood. The CDR3 is CASSGGTPQQFF. In nucleotides, the sequence is TGTGCCAGCAGTGGAGGCACCCCGCAGCAGTTCTTC.